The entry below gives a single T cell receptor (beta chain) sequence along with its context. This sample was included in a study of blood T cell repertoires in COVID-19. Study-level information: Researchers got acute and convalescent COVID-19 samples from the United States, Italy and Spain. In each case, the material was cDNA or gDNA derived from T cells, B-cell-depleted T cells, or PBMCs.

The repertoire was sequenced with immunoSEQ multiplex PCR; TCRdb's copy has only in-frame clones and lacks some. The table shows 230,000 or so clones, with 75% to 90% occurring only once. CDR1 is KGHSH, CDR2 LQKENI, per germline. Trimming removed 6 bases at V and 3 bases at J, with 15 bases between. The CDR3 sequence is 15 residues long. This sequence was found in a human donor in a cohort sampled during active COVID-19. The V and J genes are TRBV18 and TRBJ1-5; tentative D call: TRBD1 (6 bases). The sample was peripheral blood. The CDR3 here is CASSDYRAFNQPQHF. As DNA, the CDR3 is TGTGCCAGCTCGGATTACAGGGCTTTCAATCAGCCCCAGCATTTT.